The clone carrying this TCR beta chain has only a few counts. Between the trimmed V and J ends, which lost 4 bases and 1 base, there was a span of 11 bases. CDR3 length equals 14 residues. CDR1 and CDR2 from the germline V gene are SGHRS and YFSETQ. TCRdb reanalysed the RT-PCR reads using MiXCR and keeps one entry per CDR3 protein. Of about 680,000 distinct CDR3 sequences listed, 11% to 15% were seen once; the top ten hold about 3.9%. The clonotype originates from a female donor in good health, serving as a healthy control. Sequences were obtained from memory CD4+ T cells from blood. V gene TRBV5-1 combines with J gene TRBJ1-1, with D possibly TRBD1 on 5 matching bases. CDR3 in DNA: TGCGCCAGCAGCGTTGACAGCCAGAACACTGAAGCTTTCTTT. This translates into CASSVDSQNTEAFF.